What follows describes a single T cell receptor (beta chain). The target antigen is unknown. Germline trimming cut 4 bases from V and 2 bases from J; bases unmatched to any gene: 8. The germline V gene encodes CDR1 MNHNS and CDR2 SASEGT. This CDR3 has 17 amino acids. TCRdb re-called the reads through MiXCR, storing one row per CDR3 protein. The sample holds roughly 990,000 distinct CDR3 sequences, around 30% seen once. This sample is drawn from a study of T cell repertoires in cytomegalovirus infection. Background on the study: Selection of CMV epitopes for the study included recently identified HLA-C-restricted and well-studied HLA-B-restricted ones. Through public TCR beta signatures, both CMV infection and matching HLA type were indicated. The study, taken as a whole, reports: Totalled public TCR beta family frequency picked out people who carried CMV plus the relevant HLA.

This clonotype originated in a human donor in good health (CMV status not recorded). Some clones in this sample may be carry-over from other donors' samples. Sequenced material: cultured CD8+ T cells from PBMCs, taken from culture after CMV antigen stimulation. The V call is TRBV6-1, the J call TRBJ2-1; 10 positions match TRBD1. The DNA of the CDR3 is TGTGCCAGCAGTGGGGAGGACAGGGGGGTTCCCTACAATGAGCAGTTCTTC. This translates into CASSGEDRGVPYNEQFF.